A selection of T cell receptor beta chains follows, all from one sample in a study of early T cells in non-severe SARS-CoV-2 infection. A single record per CDR3 protein comes from TCRdb applying MiXCR to the 5' RACE reads. This table has about 110,000 distinct CDR3 sequences, about 12% appearing once. Sequencing input: whole blood. These receptors all come from an adult who was a healthcare worker with PCR-confirmed SARS-CoV-2 infection or an uninfected control (not recorded which). The CDR3 runs from the conserved cysteine through the conserved F or W. The D gene is left open where the match is weak. A row's size may be missing; if present it is once, few, many or a size class.

v_call: TRBV11-3; clone_size: .; j_call: TRBJ1-6; d_call: .; cdr3_aa: CASSLDGFWNSPLHF; cdr3_nt: TGTGCCAGCAGCTTAGATGGGTTCTGGAATTCACCCCTCCACTTT
v_call: TRBV5-5; clone_size: many; j_call: TRBJ1-5; d_call: .; cdr3_aa: CASSPRPLGIRFQPQHF; cdr3_nt: TGTGCCAGCAGCCCAAGGCCGTTGGGAATTAGGTTTCAGCCCCAGCATTTT
v_call: TRBV12-3/TRBV12-4; clone_size: .; j_call: TRBJ2-5; d_call: .; cdr3_aa: CASSLGSGQETQYF; cdr3_nt: TGTGCCAGCAGTTTAGGATCAGGGCAAGAGACCCAGTACTTC
v_call: TRBV11-2; clone_size: .; j_call: TRBJ2-2; d_call: TRBD1; cdr3_aa: CASSSVTGGHGELFF; cdr3_nt: TGTGCCAGCAGCTCGGTGACAGGGGGCCACGGGGAGCTGTTTTTT
v_call: TRBV7-9; clone_size: .; j_call: TRBJ2-1; d_call: TRBD1; cdr3_aa: CASSLAPNFIRQGEGQFF; cdr3_nt: TGTGCCAGCAGCTTAGCCCCTAATTTCATACGGCAGGGGGAAGGGCAGTTCTTC
v_call: TRBV5-1; clone_size: .; j_call: TRBJ2-1; d_call: TRBD1; cdr3_aa: CASSLAATGYNEQFF; cdr3_nt: TGCGCCAGCAGCTTGGCGGCGACAGGGTACAATGAGCAGTTCTTC
v_call: TRBV5-4; clone_size: many; j_call: TRBJ2-5; d_call: .; cdr3_aa: CASSLGAAYQETQYF; cdr3_nt: TGTGCCAGCAGCTTGGGGGCGGCGTACCAAGAGACCCAGTACTTC
v_call: TRBV18; clone_size: many; j_call: TRBJ2-7; d_call: .; cdr3_aa: CASSRVIDYEQYF; cdr3_nt: TGTGCCAGCTCACGGGTCATAGATTACGAGCAGTACTTC
v_call: TRBV9; clone_size: .; j_call: TRBJ2-3; d_call: .; cdr3_aa: CASSAGVRTDTQYF; cdr3_nt: TGTGCCAGCAGCGCGGGGGTCCGCACAGATACGCAGTATTTT
v_call: TRBV6-4; clone_size: many; j_call: TRBJ1-6; d_call: .; cdr3_aa: CASSESFGNLHF; cdr3_nt: TGTGCCAGCAGTGAATCATTCGGGAACCTCCACTTT
v_call: TRBV28; clone_size: few; j_call: TRBJ1-6; d_call: .; cdr3_aa: CASVKPGSYNSPLHF; cdr3_nt: TGTGCCAGCGTTAAGCCGGGGTCCTATAATTCACCCCTCCACTTT
v_call: TRBV28; clone_size: few; j_call: TRBJ1-2; d_call: TRBD1; cdr3_aa: CASRPGTGPYYGYTF; cdr3_nt: TGTGCCAGCAGACCCGGGACAGGGCCTTACTATGGCTACACCTTC
v_call: TRBV24-1; clone_size: many; j_call: TRBJ2-1; d_call: .; cdr3_aa: CATSDFMGTSGTEQFF; cdr3_nt: TGTGCCACCAGTGATTTTATGGGTACTTCCGGGACTGAGCAGTTCTTC
v_call: TRBV5-1; clone_size: .; j_call: TRBJ2-7; d_call: .; cdr3_aa: CASSLENRDKYF; cdr3_nt: TGCGCCAGCAGCCTCGAAAACAGGGACAAGTACTTC
v_call: TRBV5-4; clone_size: few; j_call: TRBJ2-5; d_call: .; cdr3_aa: CASSPSTNIKQETQYF; cdr3_nt: TGTGCCAGCAGCCCCTCGACGAACATAAAACAAGAGACCCAGTACTTC
v_call: TRBV4-1; clone_size: .; j_call: TRBJ1-3; d_call: .; cdr3_aa: CASSQVGPGNTIYF; cdr3_nt: TGCGCCAGCAGCCAAGTAGGTCCTGGAAACACCATATATTTT
v_call: TRBV7-8; clone_size: .; j_call: TRBJ2-5; d_call: TRBD2; cdr3_aa: CASSAYGLAGGKETQYF; cdr3_nt: TGTGCCAGCAGCGCCTACGGACTAGCGGGGGGTAAAGAGACCCAGTACTTC
v_call: TRBV11-3; clone_size: .; j_call: TRBJ2-3; d_call: TRBD1; cdr3_aa: CASGNSGGRRDTQYF; cdr3_nt: TGTGCCAGCGGCAACTCAGGGGGACGCAGGGATACGCAGTATTTT
v_call: TRBV6-5; clone_size: .; j_call: TRBJ1-2; d_call: .; cdr3_aa: CASSYPQQGGGYGYTF; cdr3_nt: TGTGCCAGCAGTTACCCCCAGCAGGGTGGGGGTTATGGCTACACCTTC
v_call: TRBV5-5; clone_size: many; j_call: TRBJ2-7; d_call: .; cdr3_aa: CASSDKLGGRPYEQYF; cdr3_nt: TGTGCCAGCAGCGATAAACTGGGGGGTCGCCCCTACGAGCAGTACTTC
v_call: TRBV11-2; clone_size: few; j_call: TRBJ2-3; d_call: .; cdr3_aa: CASSNDPVDTQYF; cdr3_nt: TGTGCCAGCAGTAACGACCCCGTAGATACGCAGTATTTT
v_call: TRBV12-3/TRBV12-4; clone_size: .; j_call: TRBJ1-5; d_call: .; cdr3_aa: CASSLSLGTLISNQPQHF; cdr3_nt: TGTGCCAGCAGTTTGTCGCTCGGGACACTTATCAGCAATCAGCCCCAGCATTTT
v_call: TRBV10-1; clone_size: .; j_call: TRBJ2-1; d_call: .; cdr3_aa: CASSAGTAPIEQFF; cdr3_nt: TGCGCCAGCAGTGCGGGGACTGCCCCGATCGAGCAGTTCTTC